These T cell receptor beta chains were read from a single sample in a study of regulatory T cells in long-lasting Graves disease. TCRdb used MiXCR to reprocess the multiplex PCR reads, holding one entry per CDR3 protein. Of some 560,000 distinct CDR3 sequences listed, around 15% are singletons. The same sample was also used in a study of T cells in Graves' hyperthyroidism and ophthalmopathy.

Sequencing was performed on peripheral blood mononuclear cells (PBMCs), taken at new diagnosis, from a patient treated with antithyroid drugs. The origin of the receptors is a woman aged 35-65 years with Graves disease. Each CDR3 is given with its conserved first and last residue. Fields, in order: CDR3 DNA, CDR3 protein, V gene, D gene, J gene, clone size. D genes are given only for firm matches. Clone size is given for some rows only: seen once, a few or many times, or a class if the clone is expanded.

DNA: TGTGCCAGCAGTAACAACCCGACAGGGTGGCACACTGAAGCTTTCTTT
CDR3: CASSNNPTGWHTEAFF
V: TRBV6-1
D: TRBD1
J: TRBJ1-1
size: many

DNA: TGTGCCACCGGGCCCCAAGAGACCCAGTACTTC
CDR3: CATGPQETQYF
V: TRBV24-1
D: -
J: TRBJ2-5
size: few

DNA: TGTGCCAGCAGTTTAGGGACGGAGAATCAGCCCCAGCATTTT
CDR3: CASSLGTENQPQHF
V: TRBV12-3/TRBV12-4
D: -
J: TRBJ1-5
size: many

DNA: TGTGCCAGCAGTAATCATATCTCAGAAGCTTTCTTT
CDR3: CASSNHISEAFF
V: TRBV6-1
D: -
J: TRBJ1-1
size: many

DNA: TGTGCCAGCAGCGGAGCTGCGGGGACCTACGAGCAGTACTTC
CDR3: CASSGAAGTYEQYF
V: TRBV5-6
D: -
J: TRBJ2-7
size: many

DNA: TGTGCCAGCAGCTCAGAGGGACTAGCGGGGAAAAAGACCCAGTACTTC
CDR3: CASSSEGLAGKKTQYF
V: TRBV13
D: TRBD2
J: TRBJ2-5
size: few

DNA: TGTGCCAGCAGCTTAAGAGGGGGGGAGCTGTTTTTT
CDR3: CASSLRGGELFF
V: TRBV11-3
D: -
J: TRBJ2-2
size: many

DNA: TGTGCCAGCAGTTTAAGGGACCGGACAGTAGTTAATTCACCCCTCCACTTT
CDR3: CASSLRDRTVVNSPLHF
V: TRBV28
D: -
J: TRBJ1-6
size: few

DNA: TGTGCCAGCAGTTACTCCGGGACAGGGAGGTACGAGCAGTACTTC
CDR3: CASSYSGTGRYEQYF
V: TRBV6-5
D: TRBD1
J: TRBJ2-7
size: many

DNA: TGTGCCACTCAACAAGGGGACCTCCAAGAGACCCAGTACTTC
CDR3: CATQQGDLQETQYF
V: TRBV2
D: -
J: TRBJ2-5
size: many

DNA: TGCGCCAGCAGTGGGACTAGCGGATTCTACGAGCAGTACTTC
CDR3: CASSGTSGFYEQYF
V: TRBV10-1
D: TRBD2
J: TRBJ2-7
size: many

DNA: TGTGCCAGCAGGGCCGTTAGGGGCGCTCACAATGAGCAGTTCTTC
CDR3: CASRAVRGAHNEQFF
V: TRBV19
D: -
J: TRBJ2-1
size: -

DNA: TGCAGTGCTGCGGGGGACAACACTGAAGCTTTCTTT
CDR3: CSAAGDNTEAFF
V: TRBV20-1
D: -
J: TRBJ1-1
size: many

DNA: TGTGCCAGCAGCAGACAGGGGGGGCATCAAGAGACCCAGTACTTC
CDR3: CASSRQGGHQETQYF
V: TRBV7-3
D: TRBD1
J: TRBJ2-5
size: -

DNA: TGTGCCAGTAGTGAGGGAACGAAGGGTTATAGCAATCAGCCCCAGCATTTT
CDR3: CASSEGTKGYSNQPQHF
V: TRBV19
D: -
J: TRBJ1-5
size: few

DNA: TGTGCCAGCAGTGATGTGAATGAAGCTTTCTTT
CDR3: CASSDVNEAFF
V: TRBV2
D: -
J: TRBJ1-1
size: many

DNA: TGTGCCAGCAGTTGGCCGGGACAGGGGGTGTCTGGCTACACCTTC
CDR3: CASSWPGQGVSGYTF
V: TRBV12-3/TRBV12-4
D: TRBD1
J: TRBJ1-2
size: -

DNA: TGCAGTGCTTTGAACAGCCAGCCAAACACCGGGGAGCTGTTTTTT
CDR3: CSALNSQPNTGELFF
V: TRBV20-1
D: -
J: TRBJ2-2
size: once

DNA: TGTGCCAGCAGCCGGGAGATAGAAAACACTGAAGCTTTCTTT
CDR3: CASSREIENTEAFF
V: TRBV3-1
D: -
J: TRBJ1-1
size: few

DNA: TGTGCCTGGAGTGGCCCGGGACACTACTATGGCTACACCTTC
CDR3: CAWSGPGHYYGYTF
V: TRBV30
D: -
J: TRBJ1-2
size: many

DNA: TGTGCCAGCAGGCACGGGCCCAACGGGGAAAAACTGTTTTTT
CDR3: CASRHGPNGEKLFF
V: TRBV2
D: -
J: TRBJ1-4
size: many

DNA: TGTGCCTGGCTCCCCCGGGGGCCCAACTATGGCTACACCTTC
CDR3: CAWLPRGPNYGYTF
V: TRBV30
D: -
J: TRBJ1-2
size: -

DNA: TGTGCCAGCAGCGCTGAGGAGGGGCAGCCCGGGGAGCTGTTTTTT
CDR3: CASSAEEGQPGELFF
V: TRBV13
D: -
J: TRBJ2-2
size: many

DNA: TGTGCGTATAGGGTAACAGATACGCAGTATTTT
CDR3: CAYRVTDTQYF
V: TRBV7-7
D: -
J: TRBJ2-3
size: -

DNA: TGTGCCAGCAGCGTAGAGGGACAGGGAACCAATGGCTACACCTTC
CDR3: CASSVEGQGTNGYTF
V: TRBV9
D: TRBD1
J: TRBJ1-2
size: many

DNA: TGTGCCAGTAAACAGGGTCACCACACAGATACGCAGTATTTT
CDR3: CASKQGHHTDTQYF
V: TRBV7-2
D: -
J: TRBJ2-3
size: many

DNA: TGTGCCAGCAGCTATAGGTACCAAGAGACCCAGTACTTC
CDR3: CASSYRYQETQYF
V: TRBV11-2
D: -
J: TRBJ2-5
size: -

DNA: TGTGCCAGCAGCCCCGACCGGCCTCAGAGGGAGACCCAGTACTTC
CDR3: CASSPDRPQRETQYF
V: TRBV7-8
D: -
J: TRBJ2-5
size: many

DNA: TGTGCCAGCAGCCAAGATTTAACGCAGGGGGCACCCCTCCACTTT
CDR3: CASSQDLTQGAPLHF
V: TRBV3-1
D: TRBD1
J: TRBJ1-6
size: -

DNA: TGTACCAGCAGCCTCTCCGGAAACACCATATATTTT
CDR3: CTSSLSGNTIYF
V: TRBV3-1
D: -
J: TRBJ1-3
size: -

DNA: TGTGCCAGCAGCGTAACACAAGGCAATGAGCAGTTCTTC
CDR3: CASSVTQGNEQFF
V: TRBV9
D: -
J: TRBJ2-1
size: few

DNA: TGCAGTGCTCCCCTTAATGAAAAACTGTTTTTT
CDR3: CSAPLNEKLFF
V: TRBV20-1
D: -
J: TRBJ1-4
size: few

DNA: TGTGCCAGCAGCTTGGGGACGTGGAACAATGAGCAGTTCTTC
CDR3: CASSLGTWNNEQFF
V: TRBV13
D: -
J: TRBJ2-1
size: -

DNA: TGTGCCAGCAGGCTACAGGGGGGCAATCAGCCCCAGCATTTT
CDR3: CASRLQGGNQPQHF
V: TRBV2
D: TRBD1
J: TRBJ1-5
size: many

DNA: TGTGCCAGCAGCTTATCCGTCAGTTTCTCCTACGAGCAGTACTTC
CDR3: CASSLSVSFSYEQYF
V: TRBV7-8
D: -
J: TRBJ2-7
size: many

DNA: TGTGCCAGCAGCGATCCGACAGGGGGCTCCTATTCCTTGAACACTGAAGCTTTCTTT
CDR3: CASSDPTGGSYSLNTEAFF
V: TRBV6-1
D: TRBD1
J: TRBJ1-1
size: few

DNA: TGTGGTCCGGGACAGCTCTACGAGCAGTACTTC
CDR3: CGPGQLYEQYF
V: TRBV12-3/TRBV12-4
D: TRBD1
J: TRBJ2-7
size: many

DNA: TGTGCCAGCAGCCTAACAGGGAGTAATGCAGATACGCAGTATTTT
CDR3: CASSLTGSNADTQYF
V: TRBV9
D: -
J: TRBJ2-3
size: few

DNA: TGTGCCACCAGTCAAGGGCTGGGCACTGAAGCTTTCTTT
CDR3: CATSQGLGTEAFF
V: TRBV24-1
D: -
J: TRBJ1-1
size: many